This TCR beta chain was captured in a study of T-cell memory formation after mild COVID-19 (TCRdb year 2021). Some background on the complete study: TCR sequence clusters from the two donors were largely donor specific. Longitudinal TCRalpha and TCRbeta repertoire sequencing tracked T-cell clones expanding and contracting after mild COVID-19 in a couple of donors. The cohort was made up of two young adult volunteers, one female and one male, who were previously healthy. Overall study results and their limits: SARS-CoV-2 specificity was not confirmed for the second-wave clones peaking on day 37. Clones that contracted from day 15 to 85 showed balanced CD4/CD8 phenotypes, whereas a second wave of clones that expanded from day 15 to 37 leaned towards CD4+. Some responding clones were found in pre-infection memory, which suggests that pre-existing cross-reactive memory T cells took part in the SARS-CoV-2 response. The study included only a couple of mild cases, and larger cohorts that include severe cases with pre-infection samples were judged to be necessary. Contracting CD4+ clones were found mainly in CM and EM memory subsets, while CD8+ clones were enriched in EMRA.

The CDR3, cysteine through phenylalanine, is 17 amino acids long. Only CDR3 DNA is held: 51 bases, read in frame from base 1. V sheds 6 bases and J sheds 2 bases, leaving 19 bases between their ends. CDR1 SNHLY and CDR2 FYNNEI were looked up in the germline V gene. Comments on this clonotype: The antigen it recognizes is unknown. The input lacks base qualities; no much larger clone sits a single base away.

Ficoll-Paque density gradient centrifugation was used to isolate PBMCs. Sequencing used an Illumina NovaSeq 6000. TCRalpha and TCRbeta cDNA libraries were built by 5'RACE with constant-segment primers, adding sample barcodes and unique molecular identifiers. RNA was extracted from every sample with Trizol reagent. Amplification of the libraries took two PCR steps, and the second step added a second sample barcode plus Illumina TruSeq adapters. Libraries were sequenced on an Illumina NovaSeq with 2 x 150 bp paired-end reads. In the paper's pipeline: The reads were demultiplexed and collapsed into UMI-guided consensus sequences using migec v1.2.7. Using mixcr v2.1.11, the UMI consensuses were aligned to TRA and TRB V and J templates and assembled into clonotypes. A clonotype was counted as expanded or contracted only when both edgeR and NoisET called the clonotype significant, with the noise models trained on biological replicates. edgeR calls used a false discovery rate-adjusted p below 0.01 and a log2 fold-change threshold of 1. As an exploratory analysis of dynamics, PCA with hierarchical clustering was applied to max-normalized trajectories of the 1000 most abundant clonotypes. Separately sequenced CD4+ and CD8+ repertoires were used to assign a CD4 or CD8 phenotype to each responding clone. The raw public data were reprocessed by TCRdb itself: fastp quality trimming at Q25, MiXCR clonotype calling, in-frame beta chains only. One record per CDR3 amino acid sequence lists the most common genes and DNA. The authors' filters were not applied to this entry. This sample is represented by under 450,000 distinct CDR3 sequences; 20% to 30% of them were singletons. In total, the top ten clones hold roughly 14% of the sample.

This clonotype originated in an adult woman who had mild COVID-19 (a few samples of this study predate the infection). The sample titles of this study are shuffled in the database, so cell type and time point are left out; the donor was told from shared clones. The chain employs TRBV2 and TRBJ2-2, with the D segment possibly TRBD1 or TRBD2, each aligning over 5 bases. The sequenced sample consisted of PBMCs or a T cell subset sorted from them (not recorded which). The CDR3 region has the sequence CASSPRDPRLNTGELFF. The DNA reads TGTGCCAGCAGCCCCAGGGACCCCCGTTTAAACACCGGGGAGCTGTTTTTT.